Presented here are 6 T cell receptor beta chains from one specimen sequenced in a study of OX40 agonist ivuxolimab in advanced cancers. Method: immunoSEQ multiplex PCR; TCRdb's copy keeps in-frame clones and lacks some. The sample lists tens of thousands of clones, 65% to 90% occurring once. The sequenced sample was CD4+ or CD8+ T cells sorted from blood, obtained in a trial of the OX40 agonist ivuxolimab. The receptor set was obtained from an adult with an advanced solid tumor such as melanoma, head and neck, liver or kidney cancer.

Remarks on this clone: The junction and the germline gene differ at one end; a read error may be behind it. The chain employs TRBV6-6 and TRBJ1-3; TRBD1 matches at 10 bases. The germline V gene has CDR1 MNHNY and CDR2 SVGAGI (reference sequence). The CDR3 sequence is 15 residues long. This CDR3 reads CASSPGQGGGTTIYF. The DNA for the CDR3 is TGTGCCAGCAGTCCCGGACAGGGGGGCGGAACCACCATATATTTT.

This clone was counted a few times. The chain has TRBV6-5 and TRBJ2-2; no definite D call. The CDR3 spans 12 residues. The germline V gene has CDR1 MNHEY and CDR2 SVGAGI. V was trimmed by 2 bases and J by 8 bases, leaving 6 bases between them. CDR3 residues: CASSYIPGELFF. CDR3 DNA: TGTGCCAGCAGTTACATTCCGGGGGAGCTGTTTTTT.

This clone was seen once. The J gene is TRBJ2-7, the V gene TRBV2; tentatively, D is TRBD1 or TRBD2 (6 bases each). Trimming took 4 bases from V and 4 from J, leaving 14 bases between them. The CDR3 covers 14 residues. The germline V gene has CDR1 SNHLY and CDR2 FYNNEI. The CDR3 DNA follows: TGTGCCAGCAGTGGGGGGGCAGAGAGTTACGAGCAGTACTTC. This codes for CASSGGAESYEQYF.

The genes are TRBV19 and TRBJ1-2; 7 bases map to TRBD1. The CDR3 contains 15 residues. Germline V gene sequence: CDR1 LNHDA, CDR2 SQIVND (reference sequence). V lost 4 bases, J lost 6 bases, and 11 bases stayed unmatched. CDR3 amino acids: CASSREGTAPNGYTF. Here the CDR3 DNA reads TGTGCCAGTAGTAGAGAAGGGACAGCCCCTAATGGCTACACCTTC.

This chain joins TRBV6-5 and TRBJ2-7; 7 positions agree with TRBD1. This CDR3 comprises 16 residues. V dropped 4 bases and J dropped 3; count of bases not matched to a gene: 12. Germline V CDR1 and CDR2: MNHEY, SVGAGI. This CDR3 reads CASSSRPGTDYYEQYF. As DNA, the CDR3 is TGTGCCAGCAGTTCAAGACCCGGGACAGATTACTACGAGCAGTACTTC.

The genes are TRBV11-1 and TRBJ2-7; 11 nucleotides match TRBD2. The CDR3 is 14 residues long. CDR1 is SGHAT and CDR2 is FQDESV in the germline V gene (reference sequence). V lost 5 bases, J lost 6 bases, and 6 bases stayed unmatched. The CDR3 loop is CASSPTSGSTEQYF. The CDR3 DNA reads as TGTGCCAGCAGCCCCACTAGCGGGAGTACCGAGCAGTACTTC.